This T cell receptor beta chain originates from a study of T cell responses to AZD1222 COVID-19 vaccine. Study-level results: Variant regions that are unmutated are reportedly the target of nearly half of spike-specific TCRs.

Profiled with immunoSEQ multiplex PCR; TCRdb holds only in-frame clones, not every one. This table has about 70,000 clones, around 90% appearing once. Germline CDR1 ENHRY, CDR2 SYGVKD. V lost 0 bases and J 6 bases, leaving 11 bases between the germline ends. The CDR3 loop spans 14 amino acids. Details on this clone: What it binds is not known.

The genes are TRBV10-3 and TRBJ1-2; D gene unclear. The source of this sequence is an adult in good health. The sample was peripheral blood, taken on day 0 of MenACWY control vaccination. The CDR3 DNA sequence: TGTGCCATCAGTGAGTCCGAAGGAGGAGATGGCTACACCTTC. This gives the protein CAISESEGGDGYTF.